The T cell receptor (beta chain) described here comes from a study of T cell responses to AZD1222 COVID-19 vaccine. Findings and limits, study-wide: Possibly, clonal diversity was underestimated; donors were largely white British and included more females.

This clone was counted a few times. Its antigen remains unidentified. The protocol was immunoSEQ multiplex PCR, while the TCRdb copy is restricted to in-frame clones and leaves out a portion. Here the sample spans more than 75,000 clones, roughly four fifths being singletons. Here the sequenced sample was peripheral blood, taken 28 days after the second AZD1222 dose. The receptor was derived from an adult who received the AZD1222 COVID-19 vaccine.

CDR3 coding DNA: TGTGCCAGTAGGCCGGGACTAGCGGGCCTAGATACGCAGTATTTT. Translation gives CASRPGLAGLDTQYF. V and J are TRBV19 and TRBJ2-3; 12 nucleotides agree with TRBD2. The CDR3 extends over 15 amino acids. V gave up 6 bases and J gave up 5 bases; unmatched junction bases: 6. The germline V gene has CDR1 LNHDA and CDR2 SQIVND (reference sequence). Complete variable domain (other parts from reference TRBV19 and TRBJ2-3): DGGITQSPKYLFRKEGQNVTLSCEQNLNHDAMYWYRQDPGQGLRLIYYSQIVNDFQKGDIAEGYSVSREKKESFPLTVTSAQKNPTAFYLCASRPGLAGLDTQYFGPGTRLTVL.